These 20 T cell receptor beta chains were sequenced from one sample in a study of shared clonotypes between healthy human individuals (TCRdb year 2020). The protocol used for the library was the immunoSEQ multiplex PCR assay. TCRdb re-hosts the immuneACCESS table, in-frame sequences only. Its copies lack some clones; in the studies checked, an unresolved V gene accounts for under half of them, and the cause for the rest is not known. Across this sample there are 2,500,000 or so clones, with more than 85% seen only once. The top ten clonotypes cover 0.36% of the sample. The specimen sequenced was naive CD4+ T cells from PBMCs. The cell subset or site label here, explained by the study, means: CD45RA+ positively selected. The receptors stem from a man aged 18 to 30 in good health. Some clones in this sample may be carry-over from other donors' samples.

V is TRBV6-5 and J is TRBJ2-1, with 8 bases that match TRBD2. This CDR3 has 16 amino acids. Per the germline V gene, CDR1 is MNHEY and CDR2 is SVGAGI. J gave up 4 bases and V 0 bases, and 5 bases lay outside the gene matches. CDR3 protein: CASSYSVAGGYNEQFF. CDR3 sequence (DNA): TGTGCCAGCAGTTACTCTGTGGCGGGAGGTTACAATGAGCAGTTCTTC.

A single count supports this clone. CDR3 sequence reads: CASSLGAGAAETQYF. In nucleotides, the CDR3 is TGTGCCAGCAGCTTAGGGGCAGGGGCAGCGGAGACCCAGTACTTC. This chain joins TRBV7-9 and TRBJ2-5; TRBD1 is a possible D gene (6 bases). This CDR3 region has 15 residues. Germline loops: CDR1 SEHNR, CDR2 FQNEAQ (reference sequence). V lost 1 base and J 5 bases, leaving 14 bases between the germline ends.

CDR3: CASSASGARGYGYTF. The CDR3 DNA follows: TGTGCCAGCAGTGCCTCGGGGGCGCGCGGCTATGGCTACACCTTC. The rearrangement uses TRBV6-5 and TRBJ1-2; possible D gene TRBD1, 6 bases. The CDR3 contains 15 residues. Trimming left V 5 bases short and J 4 bases short, with 17 bases between. Looked up from germline, CDR1 is MNHEY and CDR2 is SVGAGI.

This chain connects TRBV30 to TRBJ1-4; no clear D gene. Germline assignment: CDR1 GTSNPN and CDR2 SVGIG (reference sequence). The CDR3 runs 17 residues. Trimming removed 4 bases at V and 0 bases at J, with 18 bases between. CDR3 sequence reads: CAWTGELGMSTNEKLFF. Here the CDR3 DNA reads TGTGCCTGGACCGGGGAGCTAGGGATGTCAACTAATGAAAAACTGTTTTTT.

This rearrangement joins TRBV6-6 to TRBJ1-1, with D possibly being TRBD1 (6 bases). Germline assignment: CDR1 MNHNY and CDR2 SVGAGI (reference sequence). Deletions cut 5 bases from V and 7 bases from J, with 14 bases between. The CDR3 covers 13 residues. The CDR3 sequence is CASSPDKGGEAFF. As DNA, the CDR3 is TGTGCCAGCAGTCCGGACAAGGGGGGTGAAGCTTTCTTT.

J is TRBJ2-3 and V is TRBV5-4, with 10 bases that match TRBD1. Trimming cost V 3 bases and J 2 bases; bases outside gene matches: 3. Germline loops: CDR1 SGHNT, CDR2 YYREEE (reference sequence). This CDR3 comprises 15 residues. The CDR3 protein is CASSSGTGDTDTQYF. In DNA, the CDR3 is TGTGCCAGCAGCTCCGGGACAGGGGACACAGATACGCAGTATTTT.

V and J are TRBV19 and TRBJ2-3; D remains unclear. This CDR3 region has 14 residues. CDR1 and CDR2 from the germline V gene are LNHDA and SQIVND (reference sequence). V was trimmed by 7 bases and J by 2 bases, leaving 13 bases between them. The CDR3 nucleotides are TGTGCCAGTACCGGAAAAGCGACCACAGATACGCAGTATTTT. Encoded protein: CASTGKATTDTQYF. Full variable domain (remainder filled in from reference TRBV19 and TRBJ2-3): DGGITQSPKYLFRKEGQNVTLSCEQNLNHDAMYWYRQDPGQGLRLIYYSQIVNDFQKGDIAEGYSVSREKKESFPLTVTSAQKNPTAFYLCASTGKATTDTQYFGPGTRLTVL.

The CDR3 nucleotides read TGTGCCAGCAGCGACCGGACTAGCGGAGTGGGGGGGACCCAGTACTTC. This translates into CASSDRTSGVGGTQYF. V is TRBV5-4 and J is TRBJ2-5; 10 bases are a match to TRBD2. Germline CDR1 is SGHNT and CDR2 is YYREEE (reference sequence). CDR3 length equals 16 residues. V was clipped by 4 bases and J by 7 bases; unmatched bases: 13.

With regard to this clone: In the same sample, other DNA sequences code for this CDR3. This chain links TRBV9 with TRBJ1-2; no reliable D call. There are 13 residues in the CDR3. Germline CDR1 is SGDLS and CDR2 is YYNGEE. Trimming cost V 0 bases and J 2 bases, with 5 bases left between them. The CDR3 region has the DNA TGTGCCAGCAGCGTAGACGAGAACTATGGCTACACCTTC. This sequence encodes CASSVDENYGYTF.

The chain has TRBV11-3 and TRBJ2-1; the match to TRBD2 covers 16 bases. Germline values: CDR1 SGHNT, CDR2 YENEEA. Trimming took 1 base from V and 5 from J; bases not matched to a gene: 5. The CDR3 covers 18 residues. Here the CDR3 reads CASSLAGTSGRAHNEQFF. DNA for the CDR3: TGTGCCAGCAGCTTAGCCGGGACTAGCGGGAGGGCCCACAATGAGCAGTTCTTC.

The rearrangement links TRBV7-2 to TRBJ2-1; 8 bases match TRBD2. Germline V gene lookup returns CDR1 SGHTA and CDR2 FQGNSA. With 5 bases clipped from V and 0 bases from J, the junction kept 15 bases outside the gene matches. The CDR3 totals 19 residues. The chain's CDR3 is CASSRGVGGAGDSYNEQFF. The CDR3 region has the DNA TGTGCCAGCAGCCGTGGGGTTGGAGGAGCGGGAGACTCCTACAATGAGCAGTTCTTC.

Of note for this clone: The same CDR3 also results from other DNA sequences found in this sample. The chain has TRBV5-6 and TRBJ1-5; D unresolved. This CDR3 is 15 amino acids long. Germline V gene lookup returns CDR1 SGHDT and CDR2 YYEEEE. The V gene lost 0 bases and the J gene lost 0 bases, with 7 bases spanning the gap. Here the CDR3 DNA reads TGTGCCAGCAGCTTGGGGTCCTATAGCAATCAGCCCCAGCATTTT. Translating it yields CASSLGSYSNQPQHF.

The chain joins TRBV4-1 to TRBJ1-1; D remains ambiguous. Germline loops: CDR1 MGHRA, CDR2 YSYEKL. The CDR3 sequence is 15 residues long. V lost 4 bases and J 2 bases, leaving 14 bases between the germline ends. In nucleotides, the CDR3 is TGCGCCAGCAGCCCATTTGATCGGGTCAACACTGAAGCTTTCTTT. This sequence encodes CASSPFDRVNTEAFF.

CDR3 bases: TGTGCCAGCTCCACGGACAGGGGGGAAAATCAGCCCCAGCATTTT. Protein product: CASSTDRGENQPQHF. V and J are TRBV18 and TRBJ1-5; TRBD1 agrees at 10 bases. The CDR3 extends over 15 amino acids. V gave up 6 bases and J gave up 4 bases; unmatched junction bases: 6. CDR1 and CDR2 from the germline V gene are KGHSH and LQKENI. Full variable domain (remainder filled in from reference TRBV18 and TRBJ1-5): NAGVMQNPRHLVRRRGQEARLRCSPMKGHSHVYWYRQLPEEGLKFMVYLQKENIIDESGMPKERFSAEFPKEGPSILRIQQVVRGDSAAYFCASSTDRGENQPQHFGDGTRLSIL.

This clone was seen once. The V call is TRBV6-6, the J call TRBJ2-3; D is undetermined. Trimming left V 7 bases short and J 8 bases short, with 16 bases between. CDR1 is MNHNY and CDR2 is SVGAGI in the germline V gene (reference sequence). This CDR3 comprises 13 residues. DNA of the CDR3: TGTGCCAGCAAGGGCCCACAACCCATTACGCAGTATTTT. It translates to CASKGPQPITQYF.

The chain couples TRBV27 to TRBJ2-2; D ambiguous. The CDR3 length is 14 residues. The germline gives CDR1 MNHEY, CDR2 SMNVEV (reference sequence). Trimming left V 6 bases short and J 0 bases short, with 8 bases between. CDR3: CASRVSPNTGELFF. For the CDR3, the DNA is TGTGCCAGCAGGGTTAGCCCGAACACCGGGGAGCTGTTTTTT.

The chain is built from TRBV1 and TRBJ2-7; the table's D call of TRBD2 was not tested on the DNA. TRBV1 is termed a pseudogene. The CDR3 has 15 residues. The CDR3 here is CTSSQDGLVSDEQYF. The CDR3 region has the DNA TGCACCAGCAGCCAAGACGGACTAGTTTCAGACGAGCAGTACTTC.

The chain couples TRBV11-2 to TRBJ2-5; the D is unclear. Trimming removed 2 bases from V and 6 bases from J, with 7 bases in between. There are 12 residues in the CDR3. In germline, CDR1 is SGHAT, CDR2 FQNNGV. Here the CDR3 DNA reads TGTGCCAGCAGCTTATCTTCCAAGACCCAGTACTTC. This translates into CASSLSSKTQYF.

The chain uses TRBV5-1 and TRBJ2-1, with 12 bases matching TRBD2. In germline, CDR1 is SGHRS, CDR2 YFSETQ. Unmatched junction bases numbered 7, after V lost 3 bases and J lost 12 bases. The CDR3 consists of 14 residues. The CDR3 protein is CASSSRLAGDGQFF. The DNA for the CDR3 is TGCGCCAGCAGCTCACGACTAGCGGGAGATGGGCAGTTCTTC.

CDR3 DNA sequence: TGCGCCAGCAGCCGGGCGGGGTCCACTAGCACAGATACGCAGTATTTT. It codes for CASSRAGSTSTDTQYF. The gene calls are TRBV5-1 and TRBJ2-3, with a tentative D call TRBD2 (6 bases). V lost 4 bases to trimming and J lost 0 bases, with 15 bases between them. Germline CDR1 reads SGHRS; CDR2 reads YFSETQ. This CDR3 comprises 16 residues.